These T cell receptor beta chains were read from a single sample in a study of identifying expanded T cells in peripheral blood. Profiling relied on immunoSEQ multiplex PCR, and the TCRdb table lists in-frame clones only, not all of them. Of 90,000 to 100,000 clones detected, roughly 86% appear once; the ten largest clones hold about 6%. Sequencing was done on a sample of blood. The receptors derive from a person aged 18-70 years in good health. Each CDR3 is given with its conserved first and last residue. D genes are given only for firm matches.

cdr3_nt: TGTGCCAGCAGCCGAGACAGGGAAGGATTAAGTTCTGGAAACACCATATATTTT
cdr3_aa: CASSRDREGLSSGNTIYF
d_call: TRBD1
v_call: TRBV9
j_call: TRBJ1-3

cdr3_nt: TGTGCCAGCAGCTTGGCGGGGACAGGTCAGAACACTGAAGCTTTCTTT
cdr3_aa: CASSLAGTGQNTEAFF
d_call: TRBD1
v_call: TRBV7-2
j_call: TRBJ1-1

cdr3_nt: TGTGCCAGCAGCCCGGACAGGCTCTATGGCTACACCTTC
cdr3_aa: CASSPDRLYGYTF
d_call: TRBD1
v_call: TRBV6-5
j_call: TRBJ1-2

cdr3_nt: TGCGCCAGCAGCTTGGGGTCCAGCACAGATACGCAGTATTTT
cdr3_aa: CASSLGSSTDTQYF
d_call: NA
v_call: TRBV5-1
j_call: TRBJ2-3

cdr3_nt: TGTGCCAGCAGCTTACCGCAGGGTGCGAACACTGAAGCTTTCTTT
cdr3_aa: CASSLPQGANTEAFF
d_call: NA
v_call: TRBV11-3
j_call: TRBJ1-1

cdr3_nt: TGTGCCACCAGCAGAGATAGAAACAATGAGCAGTTCTTC
cdr3_aa: CATSRDRNNEQFF
d_call: NA
v_call: TRBV15
j_call: TRBJ2-1

cdr3_nt: TGTGCCAGCAGGGTCATATACTCTGGGGCCAACGTCCTGACTTTC
cdr3_aa: CASRVIYSGANVLTF
d_call: NA
v_call: TRBV6-1
j_call: TRBJ2-6

cdr3_nt: TGTGCCTGGAGTGCCTCAGGGAACACTGAAGCTTTCTTT
cdr3_aa: CAWSASGNTEAFF
d_call: NA
v_call: TRBV30
j_call: TRBJ1-1

cdr3_nt: TGTGCCAGCAGTGGGGGAGGACTCCAGAACACTGAAGCTTTCTTT
cdr3_aa: CASSGGGLQNTEAFF
d_call: NA
v_call: TRBV6-6
j_call: TRBJ1-1

cdr3_nt: TGTGCCAGCAGCTCATGGACAGCCGGTGAGCAGTTCTTC
cdr3_aa: CASSSWTAGEQFF
d_call: NA
v_call: TRBV11-2
j_call: TRBJ2-1

cdr3_nt: TGTGCCAGCAGCTTAGCGCGGCTAGAAGTGGCCGAGCAGTACTTC
cdr3_aa: CASSLARLEVAEQYF
d_call: NA
v_call: TRBV7-9
j_call: TRBJ2-7

cdr3_nt: TGTGCCAGCTCCCGGACGGTGAACACTGAAGCTTTCTTT
cdr3_aa: CASSRTVNTEAFF
d_call: NA
v_call: TRBV18
j_call: TRBJ1-1

cdr3_nt: TGTGCCAGCAGCTTAAGTTCGCTAGCGGGAGGAGGACAAGAGACCCAGTACTTC
cdr3_aa: CASSLSSLAGGGQETQYF
d_call: TRBD2
v_call: TRBV7-3
j_call: TRBJ2-5

cdr3_nt: TGTGCCAGCAGCTTACGAAATAGGATTGAGACCCAGTACTTC
cdr3_aa: CASSLRNRIETQYF
d_call: NA
v_call: TRBV5-6
j_call: TRBJ2-5

cdr3_nt: TGTGCCAGCTCGTCGACAACGGCTAACTATGGCTACACCTTC
cdr3_aa: CASSSTTANYGYTF
d_call: NA
v_call: TRBV18
j_call: TRBJ1-2

cdr3_nt: TGTGCCAGCAGCCACGGGGGGAACACTGAAGCTTTCTTT
cdr3_aa: CASSHGGNTEAFF
d_call: NA
v_call: TRBV6-4
j_call: TRBJ1-1